What follows describes a single T cell receptor beta chain. This sample is drawn from a study of blood T cell repertoires in COVID-19. Under the authors' procedure: Nucleated cell counts were estimated from reference gene primer amplification. Assay: immunoSEQ multiplex PCR; the TCRdb copy retains only in-frame clones and omits some. That table supplies the V and J calls and clone size; D and trimming were determined from the DNA. The profile shows 380,000 or so clones, 88% of them singletons. Trimming took 11 bases from V and 0 from J; bases not matched to a gene: 9. CDR1 is MDHEN and CDR2 is SYDVKM in the germline V gene. The CDR3 contains 14 residues. The study recruited people aged about 18 to 89 years across around 23 US areas.

The chain uses TRBV28 and TRBJ2-7, with TRBD2 matching over 8 bases. This clonotype originated in a woman aged 25 to 39 with acute COVID-19. What was sequenced was PBMCs or T cells enriched from blood (not recorded which). The CDR3 protein is CARYLSGASYEQYF. CDR3 coding DNA: TGTGCCCGCTACCTTAGCGGGGCCTCCTACGAGCAGTACTTC.